This T cell receptor (beta chain) appears in the sequencing data of a study of T cells in women clearing cervical HPV infection listed by TCRdb under 2018. With respect to the entire study: The cases were approximately 25 women with histologically confirmed HPV16-related CIN3 or worse, and 2 of these cases were invasive cancers. The controls were around 25 women whose single incident HPV16 infection cleared within 12 months with no development of precancer or cancer. Blood from cases was collected at the visit at which the lesion was first identified, whereas blood from controls was collected once infection was no longer detected. For cases, the median interval between lesion detection and blood sampling was more than 130 days, with an interquartile range of about 85 to 210 days. Because only a few women had HLA typing data, the possibility that HLA type acted as a confounder could not be ruled out. An exploratory proof-of-principle case-control study, nested within the Guanacaste HPV Natural History Study in Costa Rica, was conducted to compare TCR repertoires across cervical HPV16 outcomes. Cases and controls were matched on year of sample collection and on age within five years. A median age of 34 years was observed in cases versus around 40 in controls, and no significant differences in baseline characteristics were found. In the parent cohort, some 10,000 women aged 18 or older were enrolled in Guanacaste, Costa Rica, during about 1993 to 1995 and then followed for 7 to 8 years. As quality controls, five blinded duplicates were added to each group, bringing the total to 60 or so samples made up of roughly 50 participants and 10 replicates.

Summary of the overall study and its limitations: TRBV6-7 relative abundance was lower in cases than in controls (around 0.11% versus 0.16%; Bonferroni P = 0.0008). Significantly higher TCR repertoire richness was observed in CIN3+ cases than in controls across sequencing depths, whereas no difference in evenness was found. The cross-sectional design could not show whether associations preceded infection or resulted from it; effector/memory subsets and HPV-specific T cells were not isolated. Because the number of T cells per sample was unknown, the richness differences could reflect varying T-cell content rather than repertoire biology. Random forest classifiers combining richness and V gene abundances distinguished cases from controls with an estimated AUC of about 0.8.

The germline V gene provides CDR1 SGHRS and CDR2 YFSETQ. The CDR3, from cysteine to phenylalanine, totals 12 residues. Sequencing covers 27 bases of the CDR3, shown here with the frame starting at base 1. Between the V and J ends, shortened by 0 bases and 7 bases respectively, the junction contains 7 bases. Every participant had a single incident cervical HPV16 infection, and women with prevalent HPV16 infections were excluded. Cervical HPV DNA was detected by MY09/MY11 PCR and genotyped by dot-blot hybridization. Approximately 16 mL of heparinized blood were centrifuged, and the buffy coat was split into aliquots, frozen at -30 degrees C, and then kept at -80 degrees C. QIAGEN kits were used to extract genomic DNA from buffy coat specimens. Its count unrecorded, this clone is medium-sized (0.01 to 0.1%) by frequency. Its antigen remains undetermined. The read halts 3 residues ahead of the CDR3 end, with the missing end drawn from the germline J gene.

TCR beta CDR3 regions were amplified by multiplex PCR from an average of approximately 1.3 ug genomic DNA per sample using the immunoSEQ assay. Primer bias was corrected in the assay by using a complete synthetic TCR repertoire to establish an amplification baseline. Amplicons were sequenced on the Illumina platform. The authors' analysis ran thus. Error correction of the sequences involved clustering with frequency ratios plus a modified nearest-neighbor algorithm, after which the sequences were analyzed in the immunoSEQ Analyzer using IMGT gene definitions. At each rarefaction depth, TCR richness and evenness were averaged across 20 rarefaction repeats, and any sample with fewer sequences than the depth was left out. Wilcoxon rank sum tests with FDR correction were used to compare relative abundances of V, D and J genes between the groups. Blinded duplicates gave an intraclass correlation of 95.6% for TCR richness and an average of around 83% across under 75 gene segments. Drawn from immuneACCESS, this table holds only the in-frame rearrangements with V and J called that TCRdb kept. Clones are partly lost; checked studies trace under half to an unresolved V gene and leave the rest unexplained. V, J and clone size are those of that table, while D and trimming were read from the DNA. Per the sample table, the count is over 15,000 clones. Of the sample, 7.2% falls within the top ten clones.

The chain is encoded by TRBV5-1 joined to TRBJ1-2; the D gene cannot be named for sure. This receptor was taken from a woman aged 18 to 75 with a cervical HPV16 infection that either progressed to CIN3+ or cleared (not recorded which). Input material: blood buffy coat. The DNA read from the CDR3 is TGCGCCAGCAGCTTGGCAGGCATTGGC. It translates to CASSLAGIG. In full, the CDR3 reads CASSLAGIGYTF.